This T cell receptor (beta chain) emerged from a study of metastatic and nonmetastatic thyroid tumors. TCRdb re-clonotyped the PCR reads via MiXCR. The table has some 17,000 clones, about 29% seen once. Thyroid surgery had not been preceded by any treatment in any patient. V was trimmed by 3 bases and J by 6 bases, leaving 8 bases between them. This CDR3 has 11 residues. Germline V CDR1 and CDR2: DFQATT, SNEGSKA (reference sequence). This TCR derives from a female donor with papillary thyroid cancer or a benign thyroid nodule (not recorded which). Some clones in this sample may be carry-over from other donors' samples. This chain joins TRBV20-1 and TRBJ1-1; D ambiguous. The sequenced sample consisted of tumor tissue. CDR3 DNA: TGCAGTGCTAGGAGTCCGCCTGAAGCTTTCTTT. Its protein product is CSARSPPEAFF.